This is a list of T cell receptor beta chains from one sample in a study of Graves' ophthalmopathy and Graves' hyperthyroidism. TCRdb recomputed calls from the multiplex PCR reads with MiXCR, one row per CDR3 protein. The sample gives around 470,000 distinct CDR3 sequences, about 15% of which show up once; 9.5% to 10% is in the top ten. Sequenced material: blood. The receptors here all came from a woman aged 25 to 39 with Graves' ophthalmopathy. CDR3s include the opening cysteine and the closing phenylalanine or tryptophan. A D gene is named only where the DNA matches it firmly. Part of the rows lack a size; the others show once, few, many or a class for expanded clones.

D gene,V gene,clone size,J gene,CDR3 DNA,CDR3 protein
NA,TRBV6-1,NA,TRBJ1-1,TGTGCCAGCAGTACCTTAGTTGGCACTGAAGCTTTCTTT,CASSTLVGTEAFF
NA,TRBV7-3,many,TRBJ2-7,TGTGCCAGCAGCTTATCCACCGACTCCTACGAGCAGTACTTC,CASSLSTDSYEQYF
NA,TRBV11-2,NA,TRBJ2-7,TGTGCCAGCAGCAATTACCGGGACATCCGTTACGAGCAGTACTTC,CASSNYRDIRYEQYF
TRBD1,TRBV28,many,TRBJ1-2,TGTGCCAGCAGGCCCGCCCTAGACGGACAGGGTAGCTATGGCTACACCTTC,CASRPALDGQGSYGYTF
NA,TRBV6-1,many,TRBJ1-5,TGTGCCAGCAGTGACCCGGGGGGGAGCCATCAGCCCCAGCATTTT,CASSDPGGSHQPQHF
TRBD2,TRBV7-6,many,TRBJ2-7,TGTGCCAGCAGCAATACCGTCCGGGGGGCCTACGAGCAGTACTTC,CASSNTVRGAYEQYF
TRBD1,TRBV19,NA,TRBJ1-5,TGTGCCAGTAGTTCACAGGGGGCGCCGGGCAATCAGCCCCAGCATTTT,CASSSQGAPGNQPQHF
NA,TRBV7-2,few,TRBJ2-3,TGTGCCAGCAGCTCACCCGGCTTATCTGGCACAGATACGCAGTATTTT,CASSSPGLSGTDTQYF
NA,TRBV5-1,many,TRBJ1-5,TGCGCCAGCAGCCCCCAGGGGAGGGGGCAGCCCCAGCATTTT,CASSPQGRGQPQHF
TRBD1,TRBV11-2,many,TRBJ2-7,TGTGCCAGCAGCTTGGGGACAGTCGAGCAGTACTTC,CASSLGTVEQYF
NA,TRBV12-3/TRBV12-4,NA,TRBJ1-1,TGTGCCAGCAGTTTAGGGGGAGCGAAAGCTTTCTTT,CASSLGGAKAFF
NA,TRBV6-5,many,TRBJ1-2,TGTGCCAGCAGTTACTCACGAGGCTACACCTTC,CASSYSRGYTF
NA,TRBV6-4,many,TRBJ2-6,TGTGCCAGCAGAAAGAAACAGGGTTTTAGCTCTGGGGCCAACGTCCTGACTTTC,CASRKKQGFSSGANVLTF
NA,TRBV19,many,TRBJ2-2,TGTGCCAGTAAGGTAGGGGCGCGGACCGGGGAGCTGTTTTTT,CASKVGARTGELFF
TRBD1,TRBV5-1,few,TRBJ2-5,TGCGCCAGCATCCTGACAGGGGGCGAGGGGACCCAGTACTTC,CASILTGGEGTQYF
NA,TRBV6-1,many,TRBJ1-1,TGTGCCAGCAGTGAATTGGAAGTGCGGGGCACTGAAGCTTTCTTT,CASSELEVRGTEAFF
TRBD1,TRBV4-2,many,TRBJ1-1,TGTGCCAGCAGCTCCTGGAGGACAGGCGGGAACACTGAAGCTTTCTTT,CASSSWRTGGNTEAFF
TRBD1,TRBV12-3/TRBV12-4,many,TRBJ1-2,TGTGCCAGCAGTGTTACAGGGGGCCATGGCTACACCTTC,CASSVTGGHGYTF
TRBD1,TRBV7-4,NA,TRBJ1-1,TGTGCCAGCAGCTTAAGACAGGGGGATAATGAAGCTTTCTTT,CASSLRQGDNEAFF
NA,TRBV9,many,TRBJ1-6,TGTGCCAGCAGCGTAGGGGTTGGGTCACCCCTCCACTTT,CASSVGVGSPLHF
NA,TRBV28,many,TRBJ2-7,TGTGCCAGCATTTCCCGTGAGGGTTTTTTCAGGCTTGTCGGCTCCTACGAGCAGTACTTC,CASISREGFFRLVGSYEQYF
NA,TRBV18,many,TRBJ2-5,TGTGCCAGCTCACGACGGGGGAACCAAGAGACCCAGTACTTC,CASSRRGNQETQYF
TRBD1,TRBV6-2/TRBV6-3,NA,TRBJ1-1,TGTGCCAGCAGTAAGCCGGGACAGGGGGCACTAGAAGCTTTCTTT,CASSKPGQGALEAFF
TRBD2,TRBV6-5,many,TRBJ2-7,TGTGCCAGCAGTTACTCGGAAAGCGGGAGCTCCTACGAGCAGTACTTC,CASSYSESGSSYEQYF
NA,TRBV7-2,NA,TRBJ2-7,TGTGCCAGCAGCCCAACTGCCTACGGGCAGTACTTC,CASSPTAYGQYF
TRBD1,TRBV7-2,many,TRBJ1-2,TGTGCCAGTACCACCGGGACAGGGGTTTTCTATGGCTACACCTTC,CASTTGTGVFYGYTF
TRBD2,TRBV28,many,TRBJ2-7,TGTGCCAGCAGTTTATGGCCCCAAGCGGGGGGGCCTTCGTACGAGCAGTACTTC,CASSLWPQAGGPSYEQYF
TRBD1,TRBV6-1,many,TRBJ2-5,TGTGCCAGCAGTGAAGCCTCCGGACAGGGGGCAGAGACCCAGTACTTC,CASSEASGQGAETQYF
NA,TRBV12-3/TRBV12-4,many,TRBJ2-7,TGTGCCAGCAGTCCTGGCTGGTACGAGCAGTACTTC,CASSPGWYEQYF
TRBD2,TRBV5-1,NA,TRBJ2-2,TGCGCCAGCAGCTTGGGTTCCGGCGGGAGATCCGGGGAGCTGTTTTTT,CASSLGSGGRSGELFF
TRBD1,TRBV18,many,TRBJ2-7,TGTGCCAGCTCACCTTTAGGGACAGGGCAGTACGAGCAGTACTTC,CASSPLGTGQYEQYF
NA,TRBV15,many,TRBJ2-7,TGTGCCACCAGCAGAGGCACGGCCGAGCAGTACTTC,CATSRGTAEQYF
TRBD1,TRBV30,many,TRBJ1-1,TGTGCCTGGGCACACCGGGACAGGGGTGTCATGAACACTGAAGCTTTCTTT,CAWAHRDRGVMNTEAFF
TRBD1,TRBV5-1,NA,TRBJ1-2,TGCGCCAGCAGCTCGGATCCGGGACAGGGGGTCCTGAACTATGGCTACACCTTC,CASSSDPGQGVLNYGYTF